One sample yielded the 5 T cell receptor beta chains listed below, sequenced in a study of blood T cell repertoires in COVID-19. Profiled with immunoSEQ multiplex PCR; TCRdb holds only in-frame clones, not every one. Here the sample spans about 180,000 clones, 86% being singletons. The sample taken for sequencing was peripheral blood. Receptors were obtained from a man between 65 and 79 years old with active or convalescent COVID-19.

The CDR3 nucleotides are TGTGCCAGCTCACCTCGGACAGGGAATAACGGGGAGCTGTTTTTT. It yields the protein CASSPRTGNNGELFF. The V gene is TRBV18, the J gene TRBJ2-2; 8 nucleotides agree with TRBD1. Germline V gives CDR1 KGHSH, CDR2 LQKENI. Trimming took 3 bases from V and 7 from J; bases not matched to a gene: 7. CDR3 length equals 15 residues. Combining the CDR3 with reference TRBV18 and TRBJ2-2 gives the whole variable domain NAGVMQNPRHLVRRRGQEARLRCSPMKGHSHVYWYRQLPEEGLKFMVYLQKENIIDESGMPKERFSAEFPKEGPSILRIQQVVRGDSAAYFCASSPRTGNNGELFFGEGSRLTVL.

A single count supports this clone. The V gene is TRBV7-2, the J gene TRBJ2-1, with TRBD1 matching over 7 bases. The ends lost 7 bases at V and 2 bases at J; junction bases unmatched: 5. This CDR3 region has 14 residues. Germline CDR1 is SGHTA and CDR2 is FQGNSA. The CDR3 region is CASIKGAAYNEQFF. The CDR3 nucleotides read TGTGCCAGCATCAAGGGGGCCGCCTACAATGAGCAGTTCTTC.

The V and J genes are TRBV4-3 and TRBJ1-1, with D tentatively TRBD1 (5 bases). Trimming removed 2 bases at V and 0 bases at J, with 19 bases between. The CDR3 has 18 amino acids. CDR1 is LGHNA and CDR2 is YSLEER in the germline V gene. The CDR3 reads CASSQRPAGLGLNTEAFF. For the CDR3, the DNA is TGCGCCAGCAGCCAACGCCCCGCGGGACTGGGCTTGAACACTGAAGCTTTCTTT.

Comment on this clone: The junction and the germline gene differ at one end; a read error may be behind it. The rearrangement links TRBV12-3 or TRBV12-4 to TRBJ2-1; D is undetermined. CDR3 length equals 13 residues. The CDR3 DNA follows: TGTGCCAGCGGTTTGCAGAATTTCAATGAGCAGTTCTTC. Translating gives CASGLQNFNEQFF.

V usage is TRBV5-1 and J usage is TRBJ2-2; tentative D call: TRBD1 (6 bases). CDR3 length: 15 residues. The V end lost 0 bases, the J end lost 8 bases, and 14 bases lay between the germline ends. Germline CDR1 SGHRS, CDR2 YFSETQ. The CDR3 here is CASSLGGHSRGELFF. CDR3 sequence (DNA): TGCGCCAGCAGCTTGGGGGGACACTCTCGAGGGGAGCTGTTTTTT.